A single sample is the source of the 29 T cell receptor beta chains below, sequenced in a study of multiple sclerosis patients with progressive multifocal leukoencephalopathy. Documented time point: time of PML onset. Generated by immunoSEQ multiplex PCR, the TCRdb table keeps only in-frame clones and is missing some. This table holds more than 30,000 clones, approximately 90% found once. The sequences come from PBMCs, collected from a patient treated with natalizumab. The receptors shown here come from a middle-aged woman with progressive multifocal leukoencephalopathy.

This chain joins TRBV27 and TRBJ1-5, with 8 bases that match TRBD1. Trimming cost V 6 bases and J 2 bases; bases outside gene matches: 6. Germline loops: CDR1 MNHEY, CDR2 SMNVEV (reference sequence). This CDR3 is built from 15 residues. The CDR3 here is CASRLQGVGNQPQHF. In DNA, the CDR3 is TGTGCCAGCAGATTACAGGGGGTGGGCAATCAGCCCCAGCATTTT.

V and J are TRBV7-2 and TRBJ2-3, with 10 nucleotides matching TRBD2. The CDR3 has 16 residues. With V trimmed by 5 bases and J by 5 bases, 10 bases remained unmatched. CDR1 is SGHTA and CDR2 is FQGNSA in the germline V gene. The CDR3 is CASSASRLAGKDTQYF. For the CDR3, the DNA is TGTGCCAGCAGCGCTAGCCGACTAGCGGGTAAAGATACGCAGTATTTT.

The gene calls are TRBV2 and TRBJ2-2; D gene uncertain. CDR1 and CDR2 (germline): SNHLY, FYNNEI. Trimming shortened V by 1 base and J by 2 bases, and 5 bases separated the two germline ends. CDR3 size: 14 residues. The CDR3 loop reads CASSEVYNTGELFF. CDR3 nucleotides: TGTGCCAGCAGTGAAGTATATAACACCGGGGAGCTGTTTTTT.

The chain couples TRBV29-1 to TRBJ2-2; D not resolved. Trimming left V 6 bases short and J 1 base short, with 3 bases between. This CDR3 is built from 11 residues. Germline loops: CDR1 SQVTM, CDR2 ANQGSEA. CDR3 amino acids: CSVENTGELFF. DNA of the CDR3: TGCAGCGTAGAGAACACCGGGGAGCTGTTTTTT.

Remarks on this clone: This CDR3 is also generated by other DNA sequences in the sample. The chain uses TRBV27 and TRBJ2-5; 7 bases match TRBD2. The CDR3 has 15 residues. The germline V gene has CDR1 MNHEY and CDR2 SMNVEV (reference sequence). V gave up 5 bases and J gave up 5 bases; unmatched junction bases: 11. CDR3 DNA sequence: TGTGCCAGCAGTCGTCTAGCGGTTGGAGGTGAGACCCAGTACTTC. Translation gives CASSRLAVGGETQYF.

The V and J genes are TRBV28 and TRBJ2-7, with 8 positions matching TRBD2. The ends lost 6 bases at V and 2 bases at J; junction bases unmatched: 9. Germline V gives CDR1 MDHEN, CDR2 SYDVKM. The CDR3 covers 15 residues. The DNA of the CDR3 is TGTGCCAGCAGCCGGGGGGGGACGGGACCCTACGAGCAGTACTTC. It codes for CASSRGGTGPYEQYF.

The V call is TRBV6-5, the J call TRBJ1-5; perhaps TRBD1 as D (6 bases). Germline lookup yields CDR1 MNHEY and CDR2 SVGAGI. This CDR3 spans 14 amino acids. Trimming cost V 0 bases and J 9 bases, with 12 bases left between them. DNA of the CDR3: TGTGCCAGCAGTTACTCGGACGGGGGGCGGCCCCAGCATTTT. Translating it yields CASSYSDGGRPQHF.

J is TRBJ1-1 and V is TRBV7-9, with D possibly matching TRBD1 (5 bases). There are 15 residues in the CDR3. Germline V CDR1 and CDR2: SEHNR, FQNEAQ (reference sequence). V gave up 5 bases and J gave up 1 base, with 14 bases separating them. The CDR3 loop reads CASSPRQSGNTEAFF. CDR3 bases: TGTGCCAGCAGCCCGCGACAGAGCGGGAACACTGAAGCTTTCTTT.

V usage is TRBV30 and J usage is TRBJ1-5; D is undetermined. V dropped 0 bases and J dropped 1 base, with 10 bases sitting between them. This CDR3 contains 15 residues. Per the germline V gene, CDR1 is GTSNPN and CDR2 is SVGIG (reference sequence). CDR3 protein: CAWSVSGRSNQPQHF. CDR3 nucleotides: TGTGCCTGGAGTGTCAGTGGAAGAAGCAATCAGCCCCAGCATTTT.

The chain joins TRBV28 to TRBJ2-1; D not certain. V was pared by 2 bases and J by 0 bases, with 8 bases between. The CDR3 spans 15 residues. CDR1 and CDR2 (germline): MDHEN, SYDVKM. The CDR3 reads CASSLLDHSYNEQFF. Here the CDR3 DNA reads TGTGCCAGCAGTTTACTAGACCACTCCTACAATGAGCAGTTCTTC.

Only a few counts were recorded for this clone. CDR3 nucleotide sequence: TGTGCCAGCAGGGACACAAACACTGAAGCTTTCTTT. Protein: CASRDTNTEAFF. V gene TRBV6-5 combines with J gene TRBJ1-1, with a tentative D call TRBD1 (5 bases). The length of the CDR3 is 12 residues. Germline V CDR1 and CDR2: MNHEY, SVGAGI. Trimming took off 6 bases at V and 2 bases at J, with 7 bases between the two ends.

J is TRBJ2-3 and V is TRBV10-2, with TRBD2 matching 12 bases. The CDR3 sequence is 17 residues long. The V and J ends lost 6 bases and 0 bases, in that order; junction bases with no gene match: 7. The V gene's germline CDR1 is WSHSY and CDR2 SAAADI. CDR3 region: CASSHGLAGPSTDTQYF. The CDR3 bases are TGCGCCAGCAGCCACGGACTAGCGGGGCCGAGCACAGATACGCAGTATTTT.

The chain combines TRBV27 with TRBJ2-3; 10 bases line up with TRBD2. The CDR3 length is 17 residues. Germline V lookup: CDR1 MNHEY, CDR2 SMNVEV (reference sequence). V shed 0 bases and J 2 bases; nucleotides not matched to a gene: 5. The CDR3 here is CASSLSISGGYTDTQYF. CDR3 DNA sequence: TGTGCCAGCAGTTTATCCATTAGCGGGGGGTACACAGATACGCAGTATTTT.

This chain connects TRBV10-2 to TRBJ2-7, with TRBD1 as a possible D gene (5 bases). The ends were cut back, 2 bases at V and 2 bases at J, with 10 bases in the middle. Germline V CDR1 and CDR2: WSHSY, SAAADI. The CDR3 is 14 amino acids. The DNA of the CDR3 is TGCGCCAGCAGTGAGGTAGGGGCGCCCTACGAGCAGTACTTC. Translation gives CASSEVGAPYEQYF.

V usage is TRBV19 and J usage is TRBJ1-2; TRBD1 is a possible D gene (6 bases). Deletions cut 0 bases from V and 1 base from J, with 9 bases between. The CDR3 loop spans 15 amino acids. Looked up from germline, CDR1 is LNHDA and CDR2 is SQIVND (reference sequence). CDR3 amino acids: CASSIETGNNYGYTF. The CDR3 region has the DNA TGTGCCAGTAGTATAGAGACAGGAAATAACTATGGCTACACCTTC.

This clone was observed a few times. This chain connects TRBV4-1 to TRBJ1-3; D uncertain. Trimming removed 1 base from V and 4 bases from J, with 5 bases in between. The germline CDR1 and CDR2 sequences are MGHRA and YSYEKL. The length of the CDR3 is 13 residues. The CDR3 nucleotides are TGCGCCAGCAGCCAAGGTTGGGGAAACACCATATATTTT. Amino acids: CASSQGWGNTIYF.

V usage is TRBV7-9 and J usage is TRBJ2-3; D may correspond to TRBD1 or TRBD2 (5 bases each). CDR1 is SEHNR, CDR2 FQNEAQ, per germline (reference sequence). Trimming stripped 7 bases from V and 2 bases from J, with 13 bases between. There are 14 residues in the CDR3. The CDR3 reads CASTGAADTDTQYF. The CDR3, as DNA: TGTGCCAGCACCGGGGCTGCGGACACAGATACGCAGTATTTT.

This sequence joins TRBV6-6 and TRBJ2-3, with D uncertain. V lost 4 bases, J lost 1 base, and 9 bases lay in between. The germline V gene encodes CDR1 MNHNY and CDR2 SVGAGI (reference sequence). This CDR3 has 14 residues. The CDR3 region has the DNA TGTGCCAGCAGTTTATATCCCGGCACAGATACGCAGTATTTT. It encodes CASSLYPGTDTQYF.

V gene TRBV30 combines with J gene TRBJ2-5; D may be TRBD1 (5 bases). The germline V gene has CDR1 GTSNPN and CDR2 SVGIG (reference sequence). Trimming stripped 4 bases from V and 1 base from J, with 10 bases between. The CDR3 consists of 13 residues. CDR3 amino acids: CAWNGASQETQYF. The CDR3 coding sequence is TGTGCCTGGAATGGGGCCAGCCAAGAGACCCAGTACTTC.

The chain has TRBV10-3 and TRBJ2-7; 15 nucleotides line up with TRBD2. The CDR3 has 20 residues. The germline V gene has CDR1 ENHRY and CDR2 SYGVKD. Trimming at V came to 4 bases and at J to 5 bases, leaving 18 bases not matched to a gene. The CDR3 DNA reads as TGTGCCATCAGTGCGAAGACAGGGGCCCCGGGACTAGCGGGAGGTAACGAGCAGTACTTC. Translated, it gives CAISAKTGAPGLAGGNEQYF.

In regard to this clone: One end of the junction does not line up with germline, which may come from a read error. Other nucleotide sequences from this sample produce the same CDR3. J is TRBJ1-2 and V is TRBV7-2, with D possibly TRBD1 on 5 matching bases. The CDR3 length is 14 residues. CDR1 is SGHTA and CDR2 is FQGNSA in the germline V gene. The CDR3 here is CASSLGRGLYGYTF. The DNA of the CDR3 is TGTGCCAGCAGCTTAGGGAGGGGTCTCTATGGCTACACTTTC.

V and J are TRBV7-8 and TRBJ2-7; D is undetermined. V was pared by 5 bases and J by 4 bases, with 9 bases between. Germline CDR1 reads SGHVS; CDR2 reads FQNEAQ. The CDR3 covers 12 residues. CDR3 protein: CASSVGSYEQYF. CDR3 nucleotides: TGTGCCAGCAGCGTCGGCTCTTACGAGCAGTACTTC.

This clone came up a few times. This chain joins TRBV7-7 and TRBJ2-7, with D perhaps being TRBD1 or TRBD2 (7 bases each). The V end was cut by 5 bases, the J end by 4 bases, with 12 bases between. Germline V gives CDR1 SSHAT, CDR2 FNYEAQ (reference sequence). The length of the CDR3 is 13 residues. The CDR3 sequence: CASSPQGGYEQYF. The CDR3 coding sequence is TGTGCCAGCAGCCCCCAGGGGGGGTACGAGCAGTACTTC.

This chain uses TRBV6-1 with TRBJ1-5; 9 bases line up with TRBD1. Germline CDR1 reads MNHNS; CDR2 reads SASEGT. The junction had 9 bases not matched to a gene; V was cut back by 2 bases and J by 10 bases. CDR3 size: 15 residues. This CDR3 is CASSEMGQGRQPQHF. The CDR3 nucleotides are TGTGCCAGCAGTGAAATGGGACAGGGTAGACAACCCCAGCATTTT.

The rearrangement joins TRBV25-1 to TRBJ1-6; D ambiguous. The CDR3 runs to 14 residues. Germline-derived CDR1 and CDR2 are MGHDK and SYGVNS. V was pared by 3 bases and J by 9 bases, with 12 bases between. As DNA, the CDR3 is TGTGCCAGCAGTGATCGATCTGGAGGTTCACCCCTCCACTTT. Translating gives CASSDRSGGSPLHF. Full variable domain (missing parts from reference TRBV25-1 and TRBJ1-6): EADIYQTPRYLVIGTGKKITLECSQTMGHDKMYWYQQDPGMELHLIHYSYGVNSTEKGDLSSESTVSRIRTEHFPLTLESARPSHTSQYLCASSDRSGGSPLHFGNGTRLTVT.

The chain carries TRBV9 and TRBJ2-6, with D uncertain. In germline, CDR1 is SGDLS, CDR2 YYNGEE. This CDR3 contains 16 residues. Trimming stripped 0 bases from V and 0 bases from J, with 7 bases between. For the CDR3, the DNA is TGTGCCAGCAGCGTAGGGGCCGTCTCTGGGGCCAACGTCCTGACTTTC. Translated: CASSVGAVSGANVLTF. The variable domain in full, completed from reference TRBV9 and TRBJ2-6, reads DSGVTQTPKHLITATGQRVTLRCSPRSGDLSVYWYQQSLDQGLQFLIQYYNGEERAKGNILERFSAQQFPDLHSELNLSSLELGDSALYFCASSVGAVSGANVLTFGAGSRLTVL.

The V call is TRBV7-2, the J call TRBJ2-1; TRBD2 is a possible D gene (6 bases). This CDR3 has 15 amino acids. Deletions cut 5 bases from V and 2 bases from J, with 13 bases between. The germline V gene encodes CDR1 SGHTA and CDR2 FQGNSA. The CDR3 region is CASSPGTSAYNEQFF. CDR3 DNA sequence: TGTGCCAGCAGCCCCGGGACTTCGGCCTACAATGAGCAGTTCTTC.

A note on this clone: Other DNA sequences from this sample encode an identical CDR3 as well. The chain couples TRBV2 to TRBJ2-1; 11 bases fit TRBD1. There are 14 residues in the CDR3. The V segment lost 9 bases and the J segment 2 bases; nucleotides outside the gene matches: 3. The germline CDR1 and CDR2 sequences are SNHLY and FYNNEI. The DNA of the CDR3 is TGTGCCAGGGACAGGGGGCGGCCCTACAATGAGCAGTTCTTC. This gives the protein CARDRGRPYNEQFF.

This chain joins TRBV4-1 and TRBJ2-5; 7 positions match TRBD2. The CDR3 consists of 14 residues. Germline lookup yields CDR1 MGHRA and CDR2 YSYEKL. The V gene end was trimmed by 4 bases and the J gene end by 2 bases; junction bases not matched to a gene: 4. The chain's CDR3 is CASSPGGPQETQYF. In DNA form, the CDR3 reads TGCGCCAGCAGCCCGGGGGGACCACAAGAGACCCAGTACTTC.